This T cell receptor (beta chain) appears in the sequencing data of a study of Graves' ophthalmopathy and Graves' hyperthyroidism. Amplified TCR beta CDR3 regions were obtained using RNA transcripts as template. The authors performed first-round RT-PCR with HTBI primers and then a second-round multiplex PCR. A single record per CDR3 protein comes from TCRdb applying MiXCR to the multiplex PCR reads. Here the sample spans over a million distinct CDR3 sequences, about 36% being singletons. This clonotype was detected many times. CDR3 size: 14 residues. The germline V gene encodes CDR1 DFQATT and CDR2 SNEGSKA (reference sequence). The J segment lost 4 bases and the V segment lost 1 base, leaving 6 bases of the junction unmatched.

Sequenced material: peripheral blood or thyroid tissue (not recorded which). The chain carries TRBV20-1 and TRBJ1-1, with TRBD1 identical over 7 bases. This clonotype originated in an adult man with Graves' hyperthyroidism. This chain's CDR3 is CSARVRGLGTEAFF. Written as DNA, the CDR3 is TGCAGTGCTAGAGTTAGGGGGCTAGGCACTGAAGCTTTCTTT.